Sequencing of this T cell receptor (beta chain) was carried out in a study of T cell repertoires in cytomegalovirus infection. Study at large: An indication of both CMV infection and matching HLA type came from public TCR beta signatures. Study-wide points: Cumulative frequency (of public TCR beta family members) identified carriers of CMV plus the relevant HLA. In two of eight donors, the top clonotype was HLA-C-restricted CMV-specific.

TCRdb reanalysed the reads using MiXCR and keeps one entry per CDR3 protein. The top ten hold under 8.5% of the sample, which has about 680,000 distinct CDR3 sequences, 24% seen once. As to this clonotype: Antigen specificity is unknown.

What was sequenced was CD8+ T cells from PBMCs. The receptor comes from a human donor in good health (CMV status not recorded). Some clones in this sample may be carry-over from other donors' samples.

CDR3 nucleotide sequence: TGTGCCATCAGTGAGGCTAGTGGTGCAGAGACCCAGTACTTC. Its protein product is CAISEASGAETQYF. The J gene is TRBJ2-5, the V gene TRBV10-3; D is unresolved. The length of the CDR3 is 14 residues. Germline loops: CDR1 ENHRY, CDR2 SYGVKD. Trimming stripped 2 bases from V and 4 bases from J, with 11 bases between.